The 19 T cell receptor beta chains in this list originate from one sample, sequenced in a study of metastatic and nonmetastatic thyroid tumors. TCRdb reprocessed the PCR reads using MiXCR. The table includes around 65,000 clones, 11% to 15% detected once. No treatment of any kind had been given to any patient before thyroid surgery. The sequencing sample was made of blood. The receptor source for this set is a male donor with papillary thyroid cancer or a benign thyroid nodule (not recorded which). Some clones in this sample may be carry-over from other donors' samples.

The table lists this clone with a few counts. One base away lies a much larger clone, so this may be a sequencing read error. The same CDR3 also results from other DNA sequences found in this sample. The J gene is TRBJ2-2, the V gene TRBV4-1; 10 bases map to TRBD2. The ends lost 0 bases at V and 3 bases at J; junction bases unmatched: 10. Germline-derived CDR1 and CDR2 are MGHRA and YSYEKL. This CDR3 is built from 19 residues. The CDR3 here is CASSQEGIAGGQYTGELFF. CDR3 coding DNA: TGCGCCAGCAGCCAAGAAGGAATAGCGGGAGGACAATACACCGGGGAGCTGTTTTTT.

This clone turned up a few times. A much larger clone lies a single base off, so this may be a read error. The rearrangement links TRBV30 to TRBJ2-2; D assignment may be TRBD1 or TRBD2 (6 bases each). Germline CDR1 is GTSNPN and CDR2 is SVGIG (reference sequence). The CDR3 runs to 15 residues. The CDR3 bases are TGTGCCTGGACCGCCTGGGGGGCGAACACCTGGGAGCTGTTTTTT. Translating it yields CAWTAWGANTWELFF.

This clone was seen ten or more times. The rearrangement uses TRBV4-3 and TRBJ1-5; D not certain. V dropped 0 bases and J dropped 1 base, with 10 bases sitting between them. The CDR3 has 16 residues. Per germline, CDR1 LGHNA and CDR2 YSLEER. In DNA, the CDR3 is TGCGCCAGCAGCCAAGATTCCGTGGGGAGCAATCAGCCCCAGCATTTT. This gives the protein CASSQDSVGSNQPQHF.

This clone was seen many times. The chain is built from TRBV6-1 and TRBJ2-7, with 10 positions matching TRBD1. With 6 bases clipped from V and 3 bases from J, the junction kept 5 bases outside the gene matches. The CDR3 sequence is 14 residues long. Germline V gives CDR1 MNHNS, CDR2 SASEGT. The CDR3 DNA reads TGTGCCAGCAGCCCTGGGACAGGGGTCTACGAGCAGTACTTC. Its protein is CASSPGTGVYEQYF.

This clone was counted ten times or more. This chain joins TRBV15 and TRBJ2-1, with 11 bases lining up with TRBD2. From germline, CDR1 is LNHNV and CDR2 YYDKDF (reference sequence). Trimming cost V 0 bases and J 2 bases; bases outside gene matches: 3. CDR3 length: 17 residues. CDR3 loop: CATSRDIAGGAYNEQFF. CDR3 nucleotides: TGTGCCACCAGCAGAGATATAGCGGGAGGGGCCTACAATGAGCAGTTCTTC.

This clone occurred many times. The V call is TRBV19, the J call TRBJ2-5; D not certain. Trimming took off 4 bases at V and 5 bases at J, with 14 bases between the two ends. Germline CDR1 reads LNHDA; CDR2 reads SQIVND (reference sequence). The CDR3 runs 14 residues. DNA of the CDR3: TGTGCCAGTAGTAAAGGGTTGTTAAGGGAGACCCAGTACTTC. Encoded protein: CASSKGLLRETQYF.

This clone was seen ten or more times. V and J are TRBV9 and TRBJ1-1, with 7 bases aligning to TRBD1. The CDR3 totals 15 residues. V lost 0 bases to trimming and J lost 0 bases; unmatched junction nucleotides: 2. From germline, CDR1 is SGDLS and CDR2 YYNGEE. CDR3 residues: CASSVVGTVNTEAFF. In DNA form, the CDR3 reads TGTGCCAGCAGCGTAGTTGGGACAGTGAACACTGAAGCTTTCTTT.

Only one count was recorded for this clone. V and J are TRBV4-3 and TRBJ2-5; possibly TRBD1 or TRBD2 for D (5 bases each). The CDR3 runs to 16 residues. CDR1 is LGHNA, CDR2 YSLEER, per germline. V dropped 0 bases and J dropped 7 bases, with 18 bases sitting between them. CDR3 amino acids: CASSQDLIVGDGTQYF. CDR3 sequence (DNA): TGCGCCAGCAGCCAAGATCTAATCGTGGGGGACGGGACCCAGTACTTC.

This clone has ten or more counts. As DNA, the CDR3 is TGTGCCAGCAGCAGTTTCCACTCTGGAAACACCATATATTTT. Translation gives CASSSFHSGNTIYF. The rearrangement joins TRBV9 to TRBJ1-3; D unclear. Germline V gene lookup returns CDR1 SGDLS and CDR2 YYNGEE. Deletions cut 4 bases from V and 0 bases from J, with 8 bases between. CDR3 length: 14 amino acids.

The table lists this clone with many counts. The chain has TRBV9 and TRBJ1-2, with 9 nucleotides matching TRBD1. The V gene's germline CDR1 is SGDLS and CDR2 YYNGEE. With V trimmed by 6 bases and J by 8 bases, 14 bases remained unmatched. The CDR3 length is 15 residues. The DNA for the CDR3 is TGTGCCAGCACCCCTCCTTCCGGGACAGGGTACGGCTACACCTTC. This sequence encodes CASTPPSGTGYGYTF.

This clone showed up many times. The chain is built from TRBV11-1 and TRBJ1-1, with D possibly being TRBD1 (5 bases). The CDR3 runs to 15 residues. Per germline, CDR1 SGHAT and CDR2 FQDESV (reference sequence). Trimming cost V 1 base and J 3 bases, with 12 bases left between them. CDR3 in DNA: TGTGCCAGCAGCTTAGATACAGGAGGGGACACTGAAGCTTTCTTT. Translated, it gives CASSLDTGGDTEAFF.

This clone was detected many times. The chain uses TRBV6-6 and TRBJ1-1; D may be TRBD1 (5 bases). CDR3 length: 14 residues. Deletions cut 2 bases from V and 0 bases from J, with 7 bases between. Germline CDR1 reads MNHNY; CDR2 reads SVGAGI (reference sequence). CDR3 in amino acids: CASSYRQLNTEAFF. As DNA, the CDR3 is TGTGCCAGCAGTTACAGACAGTTGAACACTGAAGCTTTCTTT.

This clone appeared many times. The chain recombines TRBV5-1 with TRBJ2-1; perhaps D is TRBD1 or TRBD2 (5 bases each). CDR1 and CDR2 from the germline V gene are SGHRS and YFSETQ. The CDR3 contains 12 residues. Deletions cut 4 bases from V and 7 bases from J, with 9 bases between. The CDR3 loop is CASSRGWNEQFF. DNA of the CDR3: TGCGCCAGCAGCCGGGGCTGGAATGAGCAGTTCTTC. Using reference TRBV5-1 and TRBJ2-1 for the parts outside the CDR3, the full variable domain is KAGVTQTPRYLIKTRGQQVTLSCSPISGHRSVSWYQQTPGQGLQFLFEYFSETQRNKGNFPGRFSGRQFSNSRSEMNVSTLELGDSALYLCASSRGWNEQFFGPGTRLTVL.

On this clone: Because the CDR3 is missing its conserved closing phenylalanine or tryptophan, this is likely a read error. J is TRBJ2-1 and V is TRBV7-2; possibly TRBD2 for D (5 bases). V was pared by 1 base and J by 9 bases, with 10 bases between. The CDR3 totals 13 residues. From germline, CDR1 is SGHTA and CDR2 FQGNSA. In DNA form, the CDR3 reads TGTGCCAGCAGCTTAGGCCGAAGCGGTGAGCAGTTCCTC. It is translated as CASSLGRSGEQFL.

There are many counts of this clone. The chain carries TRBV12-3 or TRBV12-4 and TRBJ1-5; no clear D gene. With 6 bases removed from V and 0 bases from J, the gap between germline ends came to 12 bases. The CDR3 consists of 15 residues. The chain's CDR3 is CASSPGGYSNQPQHF. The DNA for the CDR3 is TGTGCCAGCAGCCCAGGAGGATATAGCAATCAGCCCCAGCATTTT.

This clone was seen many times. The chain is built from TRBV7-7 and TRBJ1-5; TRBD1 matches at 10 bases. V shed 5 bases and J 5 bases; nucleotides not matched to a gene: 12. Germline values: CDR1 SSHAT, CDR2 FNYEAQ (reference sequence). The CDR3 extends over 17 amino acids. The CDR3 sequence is CASSAQNGQGGDQPQHF. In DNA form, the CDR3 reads TGTGCCAGCAGCGCCCAAAATGGACAGGGGGGGGATCAGCCCCAGCATTTT.

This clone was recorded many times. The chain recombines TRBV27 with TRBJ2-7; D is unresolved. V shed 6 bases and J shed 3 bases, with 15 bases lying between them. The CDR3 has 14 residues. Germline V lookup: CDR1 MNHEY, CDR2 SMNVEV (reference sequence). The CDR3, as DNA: TGTGCCAGCAGGCCTGGTGAAGGCAGCTACGAGCAGTACTTC. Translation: CASRPGEGSYEQYF.

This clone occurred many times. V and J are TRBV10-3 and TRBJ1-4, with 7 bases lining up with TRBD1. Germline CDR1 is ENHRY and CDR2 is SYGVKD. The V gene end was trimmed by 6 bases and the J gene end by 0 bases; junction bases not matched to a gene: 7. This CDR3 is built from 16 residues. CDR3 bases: TGTGCCATCAGACCCGGGACAGCTTCAACTAATGAAAAACTGTTTTTT. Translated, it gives CAIRPGTASTNEKLFF.

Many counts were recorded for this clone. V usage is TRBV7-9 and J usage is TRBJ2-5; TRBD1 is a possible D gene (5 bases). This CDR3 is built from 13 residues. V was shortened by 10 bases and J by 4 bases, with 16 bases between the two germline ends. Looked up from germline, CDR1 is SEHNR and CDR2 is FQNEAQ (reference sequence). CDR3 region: CATRSQGRETQYF. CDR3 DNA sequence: TGTGCCACCCGGTCCCAGGGAAGAGAGACCCAGTACTTC.